Listed below are T cell receptor beta chains from one sample, sequenced in a study of multiple sclerosis patients with progressive multifocal leukoencephalopathy. Assay: immunoSEQ multiplex PCR; the TCRdb copy retains only in-frame clones and omits some. The sample has fewer than 35,000 clones, approximately 90% seen once. Source material: PBMCs. The receptor source for this set is a human donor with multiple sclerosis. The CDR3 runs from the conserved cysteine through the conserved F or W. The D gene is left open where the match is weak. Clone size is shown for a subset of rows, as once, few, many or a class of expanded clone.

V: TRBV5-6
size: .
D: .
J: TRBJ2-7
CDR3: CASSLAIRKRGSYEQYF
DNA: TGTGCCAGCAGCTTGGCCATCAGAAAGAGGGGCTCCTACGAGCAGTACTTC

V: TRBV7-2
size: .
D: TRBD1
J: TRBJ2-7
CDR3: CASSLGQGAGEQYF
DNA: TGTGCCAGCAGCTTAGGGCAGGGGGCTGGGGAGCAGTACTTC

V: TRBV30
size: .
D: .
J: TRBJ1-1
CDR3: CAWRQSNTEAFF
DNA: TGTGCCTGGAGACAGTCGAACACTGAAGCTTTCTTT

V: TRBV5-4
size: few
D: .
J: TRBJ2-5
CDR3: CASSLGWGETQYF
DNA: TGTGCCAGCAGCTTAGGGTGGGGAGAGACCCAGTACTTC

V: TRBV6-5
size: .
D: .
J: TRBJ2-1
CDR3: CASTERGSYNEQFF
DNA: TGTGCCAGCACCGAACGGGGGTCCTACAATGAGCAGTTCTTC

V: TRBV5-6
size: .
D: TRBD2
J: TRBJ2-4
CDR3: CASSLFLAVAKNIQYF
DNA: TGTGCCAGCAGCTTGTTCCTAGCGGTAGCCAAAAACATTCAGTACTTC

V: TRBV5-4
size: .
D: .
J: TRBJ1-4
CDR3: CASRHTGDNEKLFF
DNA: TGTGCCAGCAGGCACACAGGAGATAATGAAAAACTGTTTTTT

V: TRBV19
size: .
D: .
J: TRBJ1-5
CDR3: CASSIGAGVGSDQPQHF
DNA: TGTGCCAGTAGTATTGGCGCTGGTGTGGGGTCAGATCAGCCCCAGCATTTT

V: TRBV10-3
size: once
D: .
J: TRBJ1-2
CDR3: CAISDEAYGYTF
DNA: TGTGCCATCAGCGACGAGGCCTATGGCTACACCTTC

V: TRBV7-7
size: .
D: .
J: TRBJ2-1
CDR3: CASSPAGPSSYNEQFF
DNA: TGTGCCAGCAGCCCCGCCGGGCCGAGCTCCTACAATGAGCAGTTCTTC

V: TRBV4-3
size: .
D: TRBD2
J: TRBJ2-1
CDR3: CASSTRGLAEYNEQFF
DNA: TGCGCCAGCAGCACGCGCGGACTAGCGGAGTACAATGAGCAGTTCTTC

V: TRBV19
size: once
D: .
J: TRBJ2-7
CDR3: CASSTPGHPVYEQYF
DNA: TGTGCCAGTAGTACGCCGGGACACCCAGTCTACGAGCAGTACTTC

V: TRBV23-1
size: .
D: .
J: TRBJ1-2
CDR3: CASSQRDRECLSGYTF
DNA: TGCGCCAGCAGTCAAAGGGACCGCGAATGTTTGAGTGGCTACACCTTC

V: TRBV6-1
size: few
D: .
J: TRBJ1-3
CDR3: CASSGTAGNTIYF
DNA: TGTGCCAGCAGTGGGACAGCCGGAAACACCATATATTTT

V: TRBV28
size: .
D: .
J: TRBJ1-1
CDR3: CASSPRTPPEAFF
DNA: TGTGCCAGCAGCCCAAGGACACCTCCTGAAGCTTTCTTT

V: TRBV5-8
size: .
D: .
J: TRBJ2-7
CDR3: CASSAGGALIYEQYF
DNA: TGTGCCAGCAGCGCAGGGGGGGCATTAATTTACGAGCAGTACTTC

V: TRBV5-6
size: .
D: .
J: TRBJ2-5
CDR3: CASSRIMSLEAQYF
DNA: TGTGCCAGCAGCAGGATTATGAGTTTAGAGGCCCAGTACTTC

V: TRBV28
size: .
D: TRBD1
J: TRBJ1-5
CDR3: CASSPYHQGARSNQPQHF
DNA: TGTGCCAGCAGCCCATACCATCAGGGGGCGAGAAGCAATCAGCCCCAGCATTTT

V: TRBV10-3
size: .
D: TRBD1
J: TRBJ1-2
CDR3: CAISEYGGTDYGYTF
DNA: TGTGCCATCAGTGAGTATGGTGGGACAGATTATGGCTACACCTTC

V: TRBV2
size: .
D: .
J: TRBJ2-7
CDR3: CASNDVSSYEQYF
DNA: TGTGCCAGCAATGACGTCAGCTCCTACGAGCAGTACTTC

V: TRBV7-2
size: .
D: .
J: TRBJ2-7
CDR3: CASSLFGGASYEQYF
DNA: TGTGCCAGCAGCTTATTCGGGGGCGCGTCCTACGAGCAGTACTTC

V: TRBV9
size: .
D: .
J: TRBJ2-7
CDR3: CASSVTGSSYEQYF
DNA: TGTGCCAGCAGCGTAACGGGGAGCTCCTACGAGCAGTACTTC

V: TRBV28
size: .
D: .
J: TRBJ1-5
CDR3: CASSLLRQPQHF
DNA: TGTGCCAGCAGTTTACTTAGGCAGCCCCAGCATTTT

V: TRBV19
size: .
D: .
J: TRBJ2-7
CDR3: CASSITPLGEQYF
DNA: TGTGCCAGTAGTATAACCCCCCTCGGCGAGCAGTACTTC

V: TRBV5-4
size: .
D: TRBD2
J: TRBJ2-1
CDR3: CASSSSGNYNEQFF
DNA: TGTGCCAGCAGCTCTAGCGGGAATTACAATGAGCAGTTCTTC

V: TRBV5-1
size: .
D: .
J: TRBJ2-7
CDR3: CASSFSPVSSYEQYF
DNA: TGCGCCAGCAGCTTTTCCCCAGTAAGCTCCTACGAGCAGTACTTC

V: TRBV5-1
size: .
D: .
J: TRBJ2-5
CDR3: CASRGQIGETQYF
DNA: TGCGCCAGCAGAGGTCAAATAGGGGAGACCCAGTACTTC

V: TRBV4-3
size: .
D: .
J: TRBJ1-4
CDR3: CASSRYTGSSQINEKLFF
DNA: TGCGCCAGCAGCCGATATACCGGGTCGTCGCAGATTAATGAAAAACTGTTTTTT

V: TRBV2
size: .
D: .
J: TRBJ2-3
CDR3: CASSEIRGTTDTQYF
DNA: TGTGCCAGCAGTGAAATCAGGGGAACCACAGATACGCAGTATTTT

V: TRBV27
size: .
D: .
J: TRBJ1-1
CDR3: CASRRNVNTEAFF
DNA: TGTGCCAGCAGACGGAATGTGAACACTGAAGCTTTCTTT

V: TRBV6-1
size: .
D: .
J: TRBJ1-1
CDR3: CASSEWLTEAFF
DNA: TGTGCCAGCAGTGAATGGCTTACTGAAGCTTTCTTT

V: TRBV25-1
size: .
D: .
J: TRBJ2-2
CDR3: CASRARNTGELFF
DNA: TGTGCCAGCAGAGCCCGGAACACCGGGGAGCTGTTTTTT